A single sample gave rise to the 15 T cell receptor beta chains below, sequenced in a study of sequential checkpoint blockade in melanoma. Treatment described: randomized to nivolumab then ipilimumab (arm A) or the reverse (arm B). Profiled with immunoSEQ multiplex PCR; TCRdb holds only in-frame clones, not every one. This table holds approximately 4,900 clones, roughly 36% found once. The sample in question was tumor tissue (inferred from file names), obtained from a patient given nivolumab and ipilimumab in sequence. The receptor set was obtained from a human donor with melanoma.

This clone is classed as medium-sized. The gene calls are TRBV6-8 and TRBJ1-1; D might be TRBD1 (5 bases). The germline V gene encodes CDR1 MNHGY and CDR2 SAAAGT. The CDR3 spans 12 residues. V was pared by 4 bases and J by 10 bases, with 13 bases between. The CDR3 bases are TGTGCCAGCAGTTCTCGGGGCGGTGGAGCTTTCTTT. Amino acid sequence: CASSSRGGGAFF.

The chain combines TRBV5-1 with TRBJ2-5; 7 bases line up with TRBD1. The V gene end was trimmed by 2 bases and the J gene end by 2 bases; junction bases not matched to a gene: 3. The germline V gene has CDR1 SGHRS and CDR2 YFSETQ. The CDR3 is 14 amino acids. The CDR3 nucleotides are TGCGCCAGCAGCTTTGGACAGGTACAAGAGACCCAGTACTTC. Protein product: CASSFGQVQETQYF.

The chain combines TRBV19 with TRBJ1-3, with D possibly TRBD1 on 5 matching bases. This CDR3 contains 13 residues. Trimming pared 9 bases from V and 0 bases from J, leaving 9 bases between. CDR1 and CDR2 (germline): LNHDA, SQIVND (reference sequence). The CDR3 region has the DNA TGTGCCAGCTCAGGGTTCTCTGGAAACACCATATATTTT. Translated, it gives CASSGFSGNTIYF.

The chain uses TRBV29-1 and TRBJ1-2; D is unclear. The CDR3 extends over 13 amino acids. V lost 3 bases and J lost 3, with 11 bases in between. Germline lookup yields CDR1 SQVTM and CDR2 ANQGSEA. The CDR3 reads CSVDPDTYYGYTF. CDR3 DNA sequence: TGCAGCGTTGACCCCGACACTTACTATGGCTACACCTTC.

The chain links TRBV30 to TRBJ2-1, with TRBD1 matching over 11 bases. The junction had 6 bases not matched to a gene; V was cut back by 3 bases and J by 8 bases. The germline V gene encodes CDR1 GTSNPN and CDR2 SVGIG (reference sequence). CDR3 length: 14 amino acids. This chain's CDR3 is CAWSLDRGRDEQFF. The CDR3 nucleotides are TGTGCCTGGAGCCTGGACAGGGGGCGCGATGAGCAGTTCTTC. Using reference TRBV30 and TRBJ2-1 for the parts outside the CDR3, the full variable domain is SQTIHQWPATLVQPVGSPLSLECTVEGTSNPNLYWYRQAAGRGLQLLFYSVGIGQISSEVPQNLSASRPQDRQFILSSKKLLLSDSGFYLCAWSLDRGRDEQFFGPGTRLTVL.

In its sample, this clone was seen a few times. The rearrangement links TRBV2 to TRBJ1-2; perhaps TRBD1 as D (5 bases). The germline V gene encodes CDR1 SNHLY and CDR2 FYNNEI. Trimming cost V 7 bases and J 4 bases, with 13 bases left between them. The CDR3 extends over 13 amino acids. CDR3 bases: TGTGCCAGCAAAGGAGGGGAGGCCTATGGCTACACCTTC. It encodes CASKGGEAYGYTF. Based on the CDR3 plus reference TRBV2 and TRBJ1-2, the full variable domain is EPEVTQTPSHQVTQMGQEVILRCVPISNHLYFYWYRQILGQKVEFLVSFYNNEISEKSEIFDDQFSVERPDGSNFTLKIRSTKLEDSAMYFCASKGGEAYGYTFGSGTRLTVV.

This clone was picked up a small number of times. The chain links TRBV19 to TRBJ1-1; a possible D gene is TRBD1 (5 bases). The CDR3 is made up of 15 amino acids. CDR1 LNHDA and CDR2 SQIVND come from the germline V gene (reference sequence). Trimming cost V 3 bases and J 0 bases, with 11 bases left between them. CDR3 DNA: TGTGCCAGTAGTATCCAGGGTTCGATGAACACTGAAGCTTTCTTT. It encodes CASSIQGSMNTEAFF. Using reference TRBV19 and TRBJ1-1 for the parts outside the CDR3, the full variable domain is DGGITQSPKYLFRKEGQNVTLSCEQNLNHDAMYWYRQDPGQGLRLIYYSQIVNDFQKGDIAEGYSVSREKKESFPLTVTSAQKNPTAFYLCASSIQGSMNTEAFFGQGTRLTVV.

This clone was seen a few times. V usage is TRBV11-3 and J usage is TRBJ2-7; D might be TRBD2 (5 bases). Trimming took 5 bases from V and 7 from J, leaving 18 bases between them. The germline gives CDR1 SGHNT, CDR2 YENEEA. The CDR3 totals 14 residues. This CDR3 reads CASSPPLAIGEQYF. The CDR3 DNA reads TGTGCCAGCAGCCCCCCCTTAGCGATAGGGGAGCAGTACTTC.

This clone was observed a few times. One end of the junction fails to match germline, which may point to a read error. The chain carries TRBV6-8 and TRBJ2-7; maybe TRBD2 (5 bases). This CDR3 is built from 12 residues. The germline CDR1 and CDR2 sequences are MNHGY and SAAAGT. CDR3 nucleotides: TGTGCCATCAGTGACTGGGATGGAGGGCAGTACTTC. Its translation: CAISDWDGGQYF.

This clone was detected only a few times. The V call is TRBV28, the J call TRBJ1-5; D unclear. V lost 3 bases, J lost 2 bases, and 11 bases lay in between. CDR3 size: 15 residues. Germline lookup yields CDR1 MDHEN and CDR2 SYDVKM. This chain's CDR3 is CASSLQPTGNQPQHF. CDR3 nucleotide sequence: TGTGCCAGCAGTTTGCAACCGACCGGCAATCAGCCCCAGCATTTT.

The V gene is TRBV18, the J gene TRBJ1-3; weak D call: TRBD1 (6 bases). The germline V gene has CDR1 KGHSH and CDR2 LQKENI. V was cut by 4 bases and J by 4 bases, with 17 bases left in between. The CDR3 totals 16 residues. The CDR3 DNA follows: TGTGCCAGCTCACTAGCAACACAGGGTCCAGGAAACACCATATATTTT. Translating it yields CASSLATQGPGNTIYF.

The chain combines TRBV19 with TRBJ2-3, with 10 bases aligning to TRBD2. The germline CDR1 and CDR2 sequences are LNHDA and SQIVND (reference sequence). The CDR3 runs to 13 residues. J lost 4 bases, V lost 6 bases, and 1 base had no gene match. The CDR3 region has the DNA TGTGCCAGTAGGCTAGCGGGAGCAGATACGCAGTATTTT. This gives the protein CASRLAGADTQYF. The whole variable domain, filled in from reference TRBV19 and TRBJ2-3, reads DGGITQSPKYLFRKEGQNVTLSCEQNLNHDAMYWYRQDPGQGLRLIYYSQIVNDFQKGDIAEGYSVSREKKESFPLTVTSAQKNPTAFYLCASRLAGADTQYFGPGTRLTVL.

This clone was counted a few times. The junction differs from germline at one of its ends, possibly a read error. The gene calls are TRBV18 and TRBJ1-2, with D possibly matching TRBD1 (6 bases). Germline CDR1 reads KGHSH; CDR2 reads LQKENI. The CDR3 contains 15 residues. The DNA for the CDR3 is TGTGCCAGCTCACCCGCCTCGGGGGGCTCCTATGACTACACCTTC. Encoded protein: CASSPASGGSYDYTF.

V usage is TRBV5-1 and J usage is TRBJ2-5; D possibly corresponds to TRBD2 (7 bases). Trimming took 4 bases from V and 4 from J, leaving 17 bases between them. The CDR3 is made up of 15 amino acids. Germline CDR1 SGHRS, CDR2 YFSETQ. The CDR3 is CASSPMGRGTETQYF. The CDR3 bases are TGCGCCAGCAGCCCGATGGGGAGGGGGACAGAGACCCAGTACTTC.

The genes are TRBV19 and TRBJ1-3; 8 positions agree with TRBD1. The ends lost 2 bases at V and 4 bases at J; junction bases unmatched: 4. The length of the CDR3 is 15 residues. Per the germline V gene, CDR1 is LNHDA and CDR2 is SQIVND (reference sequence). The CDR3 is CASSIQGAVGNTIYF. For the CDR3, the DNA is TGTGCCAGTAGTATACAGGGGGCGGTCGGAAACACCATATATTTT.